One T cell receptor (beta chain) is described in this entry. Its target is unknown. The data are from a study of T cells expressing NK-cell markers. Study at large: Eight donors were sequenced, seven testing HCMV-seropositive and one testing seronegative. The study, taken as a whole, reports: Dominant NKG2C+ clonotypes accounted for roughly 1.0-7.0% of CD8+ T cells in more than 5 donors.

One entry per CDR3 protein, without DNA, is what TCRdb gives after re-calling the 5' RACE reads. The sample table includes 200,000 to 300,000 distinct CDR3 sequences. This TCR was recovered from a young man in good health. Sequencing was carried out using blood T cells: a sorted CD56 or NKG2C T cell subset, CD4+ or CD8+ T cells, or bulk PBMC T cells (not recorded which).

The CDR3 loop reads CASSLKGSSGYNEQFF. The chain is built from TRBV7-3 and TRBJ2-1; TCRdb proposes TRBD2, but this gene call is untestable without DNA. The CDR3 runs 16 residues. Germline V CDR1 and CDR2: SGHTA, FQGTGA. Using reference TRBV7-3 and TRBJ2-1 for the parts outside the CDR3, the full variable domain is GAGVSQTPSNKVTEKGKYVELRCDPISGHTALYWYRQSLGQGPEFLIYFQGTGAADDSGLPNDRFFAVRPEGSVSTLKIQRTERGDSAVYLCASSLKGSSGYNEQFFGPGTRLTVL.